This T cell receptor (beta chain) was sequenced in a study of T cell responses to AZD1222 COVID-19 vaccine. The study, taken as a whole, reports: Females outnumbered males among donors, who were mostly white British; clonal diversity was possibly underestimated.

The CDR3 runs 16 residues. Per the germline V gene, CDR1 is MNHEY and CDR2 is SMNVEV (reference sequence). Deletions cut 2 bases from V and 1 base from J, with 12 bases between. Of note for this clone: Its specificity is not known.

The table came from immunoSEQ multiplex PCR; TCRdb's copy has only in-frame clones and leaves some out. The table has roughly 120,000 clones, approximately 92% seen once. The sequence came from an adult who received the MenACWY meningococcal vaccine as a control. This rearrangement joins TRBV27 to TRBJ1-5; maybe TRBD1 (5 bases). This specimen consisted of peripheral blood, obtained 28 days after the second dose of the MenACWY control vaccine. The CDR3 spells CASSLGSGLSNQPQHF. For the CDR3, the DNA is TGTGCCAGCAGTTTAGGTTCAGGGCTGAGCAATCAGCCCCAGCATTTT.